This T cell receptor (beta chain) was captured by sequencing in a study of T cell repertoires in cytomegalovirus infection. Notes on the study in general: The ex vivo response was dominated by HLA-C-restricted CMV-specific TCR beta clonotypes.

TCRdb processed the reads anew with MiXCR; each CDR3 protein has one entry. The table records about 110,000 distinct CDR3 sequences, 25% to 35% of them present only once. This clonotype turned up a few times. The antigen is unknown. This CDR3 has 10 amino acids. The germline CDR1 and CDR2 sequences are SQVTM and ANQGSEA. V shed 5 bases and J 6 bases; nucleotides not matched to a gene: 0. The sample in question was CD8+ T cells from cultured PBMCs, obtained from culture after CMV antigen stimulation. This TCR came from a human donor in good health (CMV status not recorded). Some clones in this sample may be carry-over from other donors' samples. The V and J genes are TRBV29-1 and TRBJ1-2, with TRBD1 matching over 7 bases. This CDR3 reads CSVTGDGYTF. The CDR3 DNA reads TGCAGCGTTACAGGGGATGGCTACACCTTC.